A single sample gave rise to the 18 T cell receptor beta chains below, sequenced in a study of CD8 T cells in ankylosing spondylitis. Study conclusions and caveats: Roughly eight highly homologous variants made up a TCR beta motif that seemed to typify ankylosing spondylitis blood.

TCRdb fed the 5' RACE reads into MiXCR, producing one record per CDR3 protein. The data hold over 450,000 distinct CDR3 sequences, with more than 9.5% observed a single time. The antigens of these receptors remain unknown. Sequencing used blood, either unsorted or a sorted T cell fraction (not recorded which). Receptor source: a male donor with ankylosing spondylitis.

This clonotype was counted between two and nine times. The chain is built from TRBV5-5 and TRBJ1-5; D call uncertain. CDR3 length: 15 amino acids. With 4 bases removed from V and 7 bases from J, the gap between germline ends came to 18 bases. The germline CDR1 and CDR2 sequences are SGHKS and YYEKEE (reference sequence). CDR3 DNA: TGTGCCAGCAGCCCCCACGGAGGGTCGAACCAGCCCCAGCATTTT. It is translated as CASSPHGGSNQPQHF. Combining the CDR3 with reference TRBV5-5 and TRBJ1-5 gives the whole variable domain DAGVTQSPTHLIKTRGQQVTLRCSPISGHKSVSWYQQVLGQGPQFIFQYYEKEERGRGNFPDRFSARQFPNYSSELNVNALLLGDSALYLCASSPHGGSNQPQHFGDGTRLSIL.

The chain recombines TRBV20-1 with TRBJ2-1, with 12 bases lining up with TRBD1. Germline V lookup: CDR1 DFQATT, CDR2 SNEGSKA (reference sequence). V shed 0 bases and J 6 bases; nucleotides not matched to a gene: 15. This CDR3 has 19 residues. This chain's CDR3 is CSARDHLGTGGLRVNEQFF. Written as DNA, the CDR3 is TGCAGTGCTAGAGATCATTTGGGGACAGGGGGCTTAAGAGTCAATGAGCAGTTCTTC.

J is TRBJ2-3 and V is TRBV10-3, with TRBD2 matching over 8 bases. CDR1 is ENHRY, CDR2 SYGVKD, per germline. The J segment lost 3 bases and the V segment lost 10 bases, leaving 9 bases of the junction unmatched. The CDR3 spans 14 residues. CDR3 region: CATQEREWTDTQYF. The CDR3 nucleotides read TGTGCCACTCAGGAGCGGGAGTGGACAGATACGCAGTATTTT.

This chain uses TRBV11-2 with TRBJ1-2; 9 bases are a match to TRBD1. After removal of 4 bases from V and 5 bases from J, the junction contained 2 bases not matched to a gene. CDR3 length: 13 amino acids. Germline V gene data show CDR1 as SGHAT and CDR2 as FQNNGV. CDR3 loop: CASSWDRDYGYTF. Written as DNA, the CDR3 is TGTGCCAGCAGCTGGGACAGGGATTATGGCTACACCTTC.

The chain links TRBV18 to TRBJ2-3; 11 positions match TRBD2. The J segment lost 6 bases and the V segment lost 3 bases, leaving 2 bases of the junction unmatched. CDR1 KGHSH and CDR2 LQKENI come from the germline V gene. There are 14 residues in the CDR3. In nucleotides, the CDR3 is TGTGCCAGCTCACCGACTAGCGGGGAGGATACGCAGTATTTT. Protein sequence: CASSPTSGEDTQYF.

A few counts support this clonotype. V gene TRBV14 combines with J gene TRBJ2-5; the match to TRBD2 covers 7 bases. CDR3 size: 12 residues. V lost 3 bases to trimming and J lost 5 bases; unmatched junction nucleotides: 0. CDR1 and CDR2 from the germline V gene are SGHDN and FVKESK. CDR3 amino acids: CASSQTSETQYF. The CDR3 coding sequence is TGTGCCAGCAGCCAGACTAGCGAGACCCAGTACTTC.

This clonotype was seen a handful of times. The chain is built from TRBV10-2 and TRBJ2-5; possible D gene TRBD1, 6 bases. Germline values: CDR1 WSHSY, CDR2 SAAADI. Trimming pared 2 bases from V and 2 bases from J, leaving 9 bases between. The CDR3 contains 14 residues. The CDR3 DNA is TGCGCCAGCAGTGAGACCAGGGGTCAAGAGACCCAGTACTTC. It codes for CASSETRGQETQYF.

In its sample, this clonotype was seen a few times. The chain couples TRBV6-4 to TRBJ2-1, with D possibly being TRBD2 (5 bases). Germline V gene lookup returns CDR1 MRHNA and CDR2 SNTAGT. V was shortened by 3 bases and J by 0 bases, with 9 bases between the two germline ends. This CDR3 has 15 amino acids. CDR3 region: CASSESLASYNEQFF. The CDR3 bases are TGTGCCAGCAGTGAAAGTCTAGCCTCCTACAATGAGCAGTTCTTC.

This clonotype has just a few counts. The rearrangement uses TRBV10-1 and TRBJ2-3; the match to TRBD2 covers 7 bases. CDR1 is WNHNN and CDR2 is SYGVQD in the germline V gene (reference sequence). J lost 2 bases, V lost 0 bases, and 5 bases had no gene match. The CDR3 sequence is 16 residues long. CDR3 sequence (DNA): TGCGCCAGCAGTGAGTCGGGCGGGAGTGACACAGATACGCAGTATTTT. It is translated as CASSESGGSDTDTQYF.

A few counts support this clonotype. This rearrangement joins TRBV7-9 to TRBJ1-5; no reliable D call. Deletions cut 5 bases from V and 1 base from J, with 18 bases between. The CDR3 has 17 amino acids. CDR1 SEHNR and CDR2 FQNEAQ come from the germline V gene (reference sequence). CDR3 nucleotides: TGTGCCAGCAGCGCGCCATCTGTGGGGTCGAGCAATCAGCCCCAGCATTTT. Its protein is CASSAPSVGSSNQPQHF.

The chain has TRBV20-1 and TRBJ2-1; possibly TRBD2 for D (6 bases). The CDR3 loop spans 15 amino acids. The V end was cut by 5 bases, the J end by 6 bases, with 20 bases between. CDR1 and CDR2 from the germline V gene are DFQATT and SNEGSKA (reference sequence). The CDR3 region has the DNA TGCAGTGCTCCGGGGACTGTCCGTCGTGCCAATGAGCAGTTCTTC. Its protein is CSAPGTVRRANEQFF.

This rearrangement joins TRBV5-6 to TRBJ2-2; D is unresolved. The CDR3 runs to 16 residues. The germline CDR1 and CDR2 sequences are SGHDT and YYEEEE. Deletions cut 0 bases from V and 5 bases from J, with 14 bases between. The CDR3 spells CASSLALVGPTGELFF. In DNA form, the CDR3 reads TGTGCCAGCAGCTTGGCGCTGGTTGGTCCAACCGGGGAGCTGTTTTTT.

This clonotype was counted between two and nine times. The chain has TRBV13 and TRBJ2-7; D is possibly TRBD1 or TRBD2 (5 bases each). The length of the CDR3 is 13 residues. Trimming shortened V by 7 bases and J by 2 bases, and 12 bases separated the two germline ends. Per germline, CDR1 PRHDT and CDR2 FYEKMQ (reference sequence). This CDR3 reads CASTQRGAYEQYF. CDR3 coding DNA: TGTGCCAGCACCCAGAGGGGTGCCTACGAGCAGTACTTC. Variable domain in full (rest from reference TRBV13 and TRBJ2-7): AAGVIQSPRHLIKEKRETATLKCYPIPRHDTVYWYQQGPGQDPQFLISFYEKMQSDKGSIPDRFSAQQFSDYHSELNMSSLELGDSALYFCASTQRGAYEQYFGPGTRLTVT.

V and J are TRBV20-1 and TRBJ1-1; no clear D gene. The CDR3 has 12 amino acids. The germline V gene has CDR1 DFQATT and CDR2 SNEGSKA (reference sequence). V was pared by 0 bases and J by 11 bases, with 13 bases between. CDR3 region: CSARDRNVEAFF. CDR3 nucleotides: TGCAGTGCTAGAGATCGCAACGTCGAGGCTTTCTTT.

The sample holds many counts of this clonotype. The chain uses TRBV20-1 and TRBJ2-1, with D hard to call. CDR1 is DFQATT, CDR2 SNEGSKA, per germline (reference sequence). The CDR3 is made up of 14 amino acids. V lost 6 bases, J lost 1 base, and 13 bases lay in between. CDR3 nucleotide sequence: TGCAGTGCCGCCGAGCATTCGTCCTACAATGAGCAGTTCTTC. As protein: CSAAEHSSYNEQFF.

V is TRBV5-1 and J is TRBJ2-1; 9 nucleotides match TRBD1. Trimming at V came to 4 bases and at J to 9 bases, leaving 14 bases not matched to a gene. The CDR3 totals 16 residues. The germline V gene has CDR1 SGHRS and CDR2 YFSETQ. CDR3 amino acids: CASSHLIGQGSGEQFF. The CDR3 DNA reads TGCGCCAGCAGCCATTTGATTGGACAGGGGAGTGGTGAGCAGTTCTTC. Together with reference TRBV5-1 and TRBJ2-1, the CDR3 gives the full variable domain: KAGVTQTPRYLIKTRGQQVTLSCSPISGHRSVSWYQQTPGQGLQFLFEYFSETQRNKGNFPGRFSGRQFSNSRSEMNVSTLELGDSALYLCASSHLIGQGSGEQFFGPGTRLTVL.

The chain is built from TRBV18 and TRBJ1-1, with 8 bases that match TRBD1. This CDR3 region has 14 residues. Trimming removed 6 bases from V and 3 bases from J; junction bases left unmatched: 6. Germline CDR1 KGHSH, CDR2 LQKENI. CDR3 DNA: TGTGCCAGCTCCACGACAGGGGCCGACACTGAAGCTTTCTTT. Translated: CASSTTGADTEAFF.

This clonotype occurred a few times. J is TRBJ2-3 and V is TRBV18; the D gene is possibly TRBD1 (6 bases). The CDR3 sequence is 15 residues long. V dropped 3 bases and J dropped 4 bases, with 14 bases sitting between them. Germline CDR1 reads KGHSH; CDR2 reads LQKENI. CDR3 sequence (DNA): TGTGCCAGCTCACCCCTATCCCAGGGGTCAGATACGCAGTATTTT. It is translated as CASSPLSQGSDTQYF. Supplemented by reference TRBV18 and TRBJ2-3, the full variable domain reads NAGVMQNPRHLVRRRGQEARLRCSPMKGHSHVYWYRQLPEEGLKFMVYLQKENIIDESGMPKERFSAEFPKEGPSILRIQQVVRGDSAAYFCASSPLSQGSDTQYFGPGTRLTVL.